This T cell receptor beta chain was observed in a study of blood T cell repertoires in COVID-19. The CDR3 runs 14 residues. Germline V gives CDR1 SQVTM, CDR2 ANQGSEA. The V end was cut by 1 base, the J end by 3 bases, with 9 bases between. This clone has just one count. Here immunoSEQ multiplex PCR was the method, and the copy in TCRdb shows in-frame clones only, minus some. The repertoire holds 250,000 to 350,000 clones, with roughly 88% as singletons. The material sequenced was PBMCs or T cells enriched from blood (not recorded which). The chain recombines TRBV29-1 with TRBJ2-2; D may be TRBD1 (5 bases). The TCR comes from a woman in her 30s who had recovered from COVID-19. CDR3 sequence reads: CSVEGGDDTGELFF. CDR3 in DNA: TGCAGCGTTGAAGGGGGCGATGACACCGGGGAGCTGTTTTTT.